These 25 T cell receptor beta chains came from one sample sequenced in a study of PD-L1 blockade in urothelial cancer. The table came from immunoSEQ multiplex PCR; TCRdb's copy has only in-frame clones and leaves some out. The sample includes roughly 49,000 clones, around nine tenths seen only once; the top ten take under 9%. The input for sequencing was PBMCs, taken around atezolizumab (anti-PD-L1) treatment. The receptors originated from a man aged 60 to 75 with urothelial cancer.

This clone was seen once. This sequence joins TRBV28 and TRBJ2-1; 7 nucleotides align to TRBD1. The CDR3 sequence is 14 residues long. V trimming: 6 bases; J trimming: 12 bases; junction bases outside the gene matches: 14. Looked up from germline, CDR1 is MDHEN and CDR2 is SYDVKM. DNA for the CDR3: TGTGCCAGCAGCCCCCAGGAAACAGGGGAGAGGCAGTTCTTC. Residues: CASSPQETGERQFF.

This chain joins TRBV7-3 and TRBJ2-5, with no clear D. Trimming took 1 base from V and 1 from J, leaving 4 bases between them. CDR1 and CDR2 (germline): SGHTA, FQGTGA. The CDR3 spans 13 residues. CDR3 residues: CASSLRSQETQYF. In DNA form, the CDR3 reads TGTGCCAGCAGCTTAAGGAGCCAAGAGACCCAGTACTTC.

This chain joins TRBV14 and TRBJ2-5, with 12 bases that match TRBD2. CDR1 is SGHDN and CDR2 is FVKESK in the germline V gene. This CDR3 contains 14 residues. The J segment lost 2 bases and the V segment lost 5 bases, leaving 0 bases of the junction unmatched. For the CDR3, the DNA is TGTGCCAGCAGCGGACTAGCGGGGCAAGAGACCCAGTACTTC. This translates into CASSGLAGQETQYF.

The V and J genes are TRBV9 and TRBJ2-3, with D perhaps matching TRBD2 (5 bases). Trimming cost V 2 bases and J 0 bases, with 13 bases left between them. CDR3 length: 16 amino acids. CDR1 and CDR2 from the germline V gene are SGDLS and YYNGEE. CDR3 sequence: CASSVRTGLSTDTQYF. CDR3 in DNA: TGTGCCAGCAGCGTCCGTACGGGGTTGAGCACAGATACGCAGTATTTT.

The J gene is TRBJ1-1, the V gene TRBV6-5; D is undetermined. This CDR3 is built from 15 residues. Trimming took 6 bases from V and 1 from J, leaving 15 bases between them. Germline V gene data show CDR1 as MNHEY and CDR2 as SVGAGI. The CDR3 DNA sequence: TGTGCCAGCAGCCCAGGCGGGTATACGAACACTGAAGCTTTCTTT. It translates to CASSPGGYTNTEAFF.

This clone was picked up a small number of times. The genes are TRBV4-3 and TRBJ2-5; D perhaps matches TRBD1 (5 bases). Trimming pared 2 bases from V and 4 bases from J, leaving 14 bases between. CDR1 is LGHNA and CDR2 is YSLEER in the germline V gene. This CDR3 is built from 15 residues. In DNA, the CDR3 is TGCGCCAGCAGCCAAACACAGGCGAAGGGAGAGACCCAGTACTTC. Protein product: CASSQTQAKGETQYF.

The gene calls are TRBV7-2 and TRBJ2-7, with 8 bases identical to TRBD2. V was clipped by 1 base and J by 3 bases; unmatched bases: 5. The CDR3 length is 15 residues. CDR1 and CDR2 from the germline V gene are SGHTA and FQGNSA. The CDR3 loop is CASSLDRGGFYEQYF. The CDR3 region has the DNA TGTGCCAGCAGCTTAGATCGGGGGGGCTTCTACGAGCAGTACTTC. Supplemented by reference TRBV7-2 and TRBJ2-7, the full variable domain reads GAGVSQSPSNKVTEKGKDVELRCDPISGHTALYWYRQSLGQGLEFLIYFQGNSAPDKSGLPSDRFSAERTGGSVSTLTIQRTQQEDSAVYLCASSLDRGGFYEQYFGPGTRLTVT.

This sequence joins TRBV27 and TRBJ1-5; possibly TRBD1 for D (5 bases). The CDR3 is 14 amino acids. Deletions cut 6 bases from V and 1 base from J, with 10 bases between. Looked up from germline, CDR1 is MNHEY and CDR2 is SMNVEV (reference sequence). The CDR3 DNA follows: TGTGCCAGCAGACCGGGGGGGAGCAATCAGCCCCAGCATTTT. It is translated as CASRPGGSNQPQHF.

The gene calls are TRBV5-4 and TRBJ1-4; 10 bases are shared with TRBD1. CDR1 SGHNT and CDR2 YYREEE come from the germline V gene (reference sequence). This CDR3 is 13 amino acids long. The trim removed 4 bases at V and 8 bases at J, leaving 2 bases unmatched. The CDR3 is CASSDRGREKLFF. The CDR3 DNA is TGTGCCAGCAGCGACAGGGGGCGAGAAAAACTGTTTTTT.

V gene TRBV30 combines with J gene TRBJ1-1; TRBD1 aligns across 7 bases. There are 14 residues in the CDR3. Germline V gives CDR1 GTSNPN, CDR2 SVGIG (reference sequence). Trimming at V came to 3 bases and at J to 5 bases, leaving 9 bases not matched to a gene. For the CDR3, the DNA is TGTGCCTGGAGCGATGACAGGGTTTTAACTGAAGCTTTCTTT. Protein product: CAWSDDRVLTEAFF.

The chain links TRBV5-1 to TRBJ1-5; the match to TRBD1 covers 10 bases. Germline V gene lookup returns CDR1 SGHRS and CDR2 YFSETQ. The CDR3 contains 14 residues. Trimming at V came to 0 bases and at J to 7 bases, leaving 1 base not matched to a gene. As DNA, the CDR3 is TGCGCCAGCAGCTTGGGGACAGGGGGGCAGCCCCAGCATTTT. It codes for CASSLGTGGQPQHF.

The chain links TRBV5-4 to TRBJ2-7, with TRBD2 identical over 8 bases. V gave up 4 bases and J gave up 4 bases; unmatched junction bases: 1. This CDR3 is built from 12 residues. From germline, CDR1 is SGHNT and CDR2 YYREEE (reference sequence). As DNA, the CDR3 is TGTGCCAGCAGCACTAGCGGATACGAGCAGTACTTC. This sequence encodes CASSTSGYEQYF.

This clone was counted a few times. The V gene is TRBV29-1, the J gene TRBJ2-2, with 14 positions matching TRBD2. The CDR3 is 16 residues long. J lost 8 bases, V lost 5 bases, and 10 bases had no gene match. Germline loops: CDR1 SQVTM, CDR2 ANQGSEA. The CDR3: CSVTGTSGGLLGELFF. The CDR3 DNA reads as TGCAGCGTTACCGGGACTAGCGGGGGCCTGCTGGGGGAGCTGTTTTTT.

The chain links TRBV27 to TRBJ2-1, with D perhaps matching TRBD2 (6 bases). Germline CDR1 MNHEY, CDR2 SMNVEV (reference sequence). The CDR3 contains 19 residues. Trimming left V 4 bases short and J 4 bases short, with 26 bases between. For the CDR3, the DNA is TGTGCCAGCAGTTCCCAATTTAGCAGGGAGGTTAGGAAATACAATGAGCAGTTCTTC. It translates to CASSSQFSREVRKYNEQFF.

The chain has TRBV18 and TRBJ2-4, with TRBD1 identical over 7 bases. This CDR3 is 16 amino acids long. The ends lost 2 bases at V and 7 bases at J; junction bases unmatched: 11. Germline V gives CDR1 KGHSH, CDR2 LQKENI. In DNA, the CDR3 is TGTGCCAGCTCACCAGAATTGGAGAGGGGGCGTAACATTCAGTACTTC. Amino acid sequence: CASSPELERGRNIQYF.

The chain couples TRBV19 to TRBJ1-3, with a possible D match to TRBD1 (5 bases). V was cut by 8 bases and J by 5 bases, with 7 bases left in between. Germline V lookup: CDR1 LNHDA, CDR2 SQIVND (reference sequence). There are 11 residues in the CDR3. The DNA of the CDR3 is TGTGCCAGTGACAGAAGAAACACCATATATTTT. Its protein is CASDRRNTIYF.

The chain carries TRBV5-4 and TRBJ2-5, with D perhaps matching TRBD2 (6 bases). The CDR3 runs 14 residues. Germline V CDR1 and CDR2: SGHNT, YYREEE (reference sequence). V lost 2 bases and J lost 2, with 10 bases in between. The CDR3 DNA sequence: TGTGCCAGCAGCTTTGGCGGGATTCAAGAGACCCAGTACTTC. Translating gives CASSFGGIQETQYF.

J is TRBJ2-7 and V is TRBV6-5; 8 positions match TRBD1. The CDR3 length is 13 residues. The V segment lost 8 bases and the J segment 7 bases; nucleotides outside the gene matches: 10. Germline-derived CDR1 and CDR2 are MNHEY and SVGAGI. This chain's CDR3 is CASSRQGSHEQYF. CDR3 DNA sequence: TGTGCCAGCTCGAGACAGGGGTCGCATGAGCAGTACTTC.

The rearrangement links TRBV6-4 to TRBJ2-1, with 10 bases that match TRBD2. CDR3 length equals 16 residues. After removal of 7 bases from V and 7 bases from J, the junction contained 13 bases not matched to a gene. Germline CDR1 and CDR2: MRHNA and SNTAGT. The CDR3 DNA reads TGTGCCAGCAATGAGCGGGGGGGCGTTCGGGTGAATGAGCAGTTCTTC. Translating it yields CASNERGGVRVNEQFF.

To note about this clone: The same CDR3 arises from other DNA sequences in this sample as well. V is TRBV6-1 and J is TRBJ1-1; TRBD1 is a possible D gene (5 bases). Trimming removed 2 bases from V and 5 bases from J, with 9 bases in between. CDR3 size: 13 residues. Germline CDR1 is MNHNS and CDR2 is SASEGT. This chain's CDR3 is CASSERQGTEAFF. The CDR3 coding sequence is TGTGCCAGCAGTGAACGCCAGGGTACTGAAGCTTTCTTT.

This chain joins TRBV4-3 and TRBJ1-2; D gene uncertain. Germline CDR1 reads LGHNA; CDR2 reads YSLEER. V lost 0 bases to trimming and J lost 13 bases, with 18 bases between them. This CDR3 comprises 14 residues. The CDR3: CASSQELGAPFVTF. The CDR3 region has the DNA TGCGCCAGCAGCCAAGAATTGGGAGCCCCATTTGTCACCTTC.

The chain carries TRBV7-9 and TRBJ2-7; 7 nucleotides match TRBD1. Germline values: CDR1 SEHNR, CDR2 FQNEAQ (reference sequence). The CDR3 has 14 residues. V lost 6 bases to trimming and J lost 0 bases; unmatched junction nucleotides: 5. CDR3 nucleotides: TGTGCCAGCAGTTCGGGACAGATCTCCTACGAGCAGTACTTC. It codes for CASSSGQISYEQYF. Based on the CDR3 plus reference TRBV7-9 and TRBJ2-7, the full variable domain is DTGVSQNPRHKITKRGQNVTFRCDPISEHNRLYWYRQTLGQGPEFLTYFQNEAQLEKSRLLSDRFSAERPKGSFSTLEIQRTEQGDSAMYLCASSSGQISYEQYFGPGTRLTVT.

J is TRBJ1-4 and V is TRBV6-5, with 7 bases lining up with TRBD1. Germline CDR1 is MNHEY and CDR2 is SVGAGI. V lost 7 bases to trimming and J lost 6 bases; unmatched junction nucleotides: 8. The CDR3 runs 14 residues. The CDR3 protein is CASTSSGQDEKLFF. In nucleotides, the CDR3 is TGTGCCAGCACCTCCTCCGGACAGGATGAAAAACTGTTTTTT.

The chain employs TRBV5-4 and TRBJ2-3, with 9 bases lining up with TRBD1. The length of the CDR3 is 15 residues. Germline V gives CDR1 SGHNT, CDR2 YYREEE (reference sequence). V gave up 4 bases and J gave up 4 bases; unmatched junction bases: 7. The CDR3 nucleotides are TGTGCCAGCAGCGCGGACAGGGGAACGGCAGATACGCAGTATTTT. This encodes CASSADRGTADTQYF.

The chain links TRBV2 to TRBJ2-5; 9 positions agree with TRBD1. The CDR3 extends over 15 amino acids. Unmatched junction bases numbered 8, after V lost 4 bases and J lost 5 bases. Germline CDR1 reads SNHLY; CDR2 reads FYNNEI. The chain's CDR3 is CASSGTGARRETQYF. The CDR3 region has the DNA TGTGCCAGCAGTGGGACAGGGGCCAGGAGGGAGACCCAGTACTTC.